Below are 5 T cell receptor beta chains sequenced from a single sample in a study of PD-1 blockade in classical Hodgkin lymphoma. The method was immunoSEQ multiplex PCR; TCRdb's version includes in-frame clones alone and lacks a portion of them. This sample carries around 6,700 clones, 70% to 80% of them seen once, and the ten largest clones take 4%. After autologous stem cell transplantation all patients relapsed, and prior brentuximab vedotin exposure differed between cohorts. Purified CD4+ T cells were obtained from thawed PBMCs through magnetic negative selection. The source material was CD4+ T cells from blood, sampled at baseline. The source of these receptors is a human donor with classical Hodgkin lymphoma.

This clone was seen only a few times. The V call is TRBV11-2, the J call TRBJ2-3, with D possibly TRBD2 on 6 matching bases. V lost 5 bases and J 2 bases, leaving 14 bases between the germline ends. Germline CDR1 reads SGHAT; CDR2 reads FQNNGV. The CDR3 sequence is 15 residues long. The CDR3 region is CASSREGLNTDTQYF. In DNA form, the CDR3 reads TGTGCCAGCAGCCGAGAGGGACTTAACACAGATACGCAGTATTTT.

The V and J genes are TRBV30 and TRBJ1-5; D remains unclear. Germline V gene lookup returns CDR1 GTSNPN and CDR2 SVGIG (reference sequence). The ends were cut back, 1 base at V and 4 bases at J, with 14 bases in the middle. CDR3 length: 15 amino acids. This chain's CDR3 is CAWSGGPGKNQPQHF. In DNA, the CDR3 is TGTGCCTGGAGTGGCGGCCCCGGGAAGAATCAGCCCCAGCATTTT.

The V gene is TRBV6-5, the J gene TRBJ1-2, with 7 nucleotides matching TRBD1. V trimming: 8 bases; J trimming: 7 bases; junction bases outside the gene matches: 4. The CDR3 is 11 residues long. Germline V gene sequence: CDR1 MNHEY, CDR2 SVGAGI. This chain's CDR3 is CASRRQGGYTF. In nucleotides, the CDR3 is TGTGCCAGCCGGAGACAGGGTGGCTACACCTTC.

For the CDR3, the DNA is TGCGCCAGCAGCCAAGGTGGGGCCTTGGTCGGCGGCTACACCTTC. It yields the protein CASSQGGALVGGYTF. The chain has TRBV4-3 and TRBJ1-2; D perhaps matches TRBD1 (5 bases). Germline CDR1 is LGHNA and CDR2 is YSLEER. The V and J ends lost 1 base and 8 bases respectively, with 17 bases between them. This CDR3 is 15 amino acids long.

V and J are TRBV4-1 and TRBJ2-1; 8 bases are a match to TRBD2. The CDR3 spans 16 residues. J gave up 9 bases and V 4 bases, and 14 bases lay outside the gene matches. Germline V CDR1 and CDR2: MGHRA, YSYEKL. The CDR3 DNA follows: TGCGCCAGCAGCCCAGGATGGGTAGCGGGGAATATTGAGCAGTTCTTC. It yields the protein CASSPGWVAGNIEQFF.